These 6 T cell receptor beta chains share one sample of origin, sequenced in a study of T cells in Graves' hyperthyroidism and ophthalmopathy. RNA transcripts gave rise to amplified TCR beta CDR3 regions. HTBI primers were employed in a first-round RT-PCR of the TCR CDR3. TCRdb redid the calling of the multiplex PCR reads with MiXCR, one entry per CDR3 protein. The profile shows approximately 480,000 distinct CDR3 sequences, roughly 20% of them singletons. Source material: blood. The origin of the receptors is a man aged 18 to 29 with Graves' hyperthyroidism.

The chain recombines TRBV20-1 with TRBJ1-2; weak D call: TRBD1 (5 bases). The germline V gene has CDR1 DFQATT and CDR2 SNEGSKA (reference sequence). V lost 6 bases, J lost 3 bases, and 8 bases lay in between. This CDR3 comprises 11 residues. The chain's CDR3 is CSATTDYGYTF. As DNA, the CDR3 is TGCAGTGCAACGACAGACTATGGCTACACCTTC.

V and J are TRBV6-1 and TRBJ2-7, with a weak D call TRBD2 (5 bases). The germline gives CDR1 MNHNS, CDR2 SASEGT. The germline V and J ends were trimmed by 6 bases and 12 bases, with 18 bases remaining between them. There are 12 residues in the CDR3. Here the CDR3 reads CASRPSAGRPYF. For the CDR3, the DNA is TGTGCCAGCAGGCCAAGCGCGGGCAGGCCGTACTTC.

The rearrangement joins TRBV7-6 to TRBJ2-3, with TRBD1 matching 7 bases. The length of the CDR3 is 17 residues. With V trimmed by 1 base and J by 1 base, 8 bases remained unmatched. The germline V gene has CDR1 SGHVS and CDR2 FNYEAQ. CDR3 sequence (DNA): TGTGCCAGCAGCTTAGGGTTTAAAAGGGGGCGCACAGATACGCAGTATTTT. Translation: CASSLGFKRGRTDTQYF.

This clonotype was seen only a few times. The rearrangement joins TRBV5-1 to TRBJ2-5; no clear D. CDR1 and CDR2 (germline): SGHRS, YFSETQ. The CDR3 runs to 14 residues. V lost 0 bases to trimming and J lost 4 bases, with 10 bases between them. DNA of the CDR3: TGCGCCAGCAGCTTGGCTCCGGGCGCAGAGACCCAGTACTTC. Protein product: CASSLAPGAETQYF.

This chain links TRBV5-1 with TRBJ1-1; no reliable D call. Germline loops: CDR1 SGHRS, CDR2 YFSETQ. This CDR3 region has 16 residues. Deletions cut 0 bases from V and 1 base from J, with 13 bases between. The chain's CDR3 is CASSLGSGEENTEAFF. CDR3 DNA: TGCGCCAGCAGCTTGGGGAGCGGGGAGGAGAACACTGAAGCTTTCTTT.

This chain joins TRBV5-1 and TRBJ1-1; D not certain. Germline V gene lookup returns CDR1 SGHRS and CDR2 YFSETQ. The V end lost 0 bases, the J end lost 3 bases, and 9 bases lay between the germline ends. This CDR3 spans 14 amino acids. CDR3 in amino acids: CASSLGAGDTEAFF. DNA for the CDR3: TGCGCCAGCAGCTTGGGGGCTGGGGACACTGAAGCTTTCTTT.